This T cell receptor beta chain was captured by sequencing in a study of T cells in Graves' hyperthyroidism and ophthalmopathy. General study findings and limits: Peripheral blood also featured most of the thyroid clonotypes expanded above 0.001.

TCR beta CDR3 regions were amplified from RNA transcripts. HTBI primers were employed in a first-round RT-PCR of the TCR CDR3. TCRdb recomputed calls from the multiplex PCR reads with MiXCR, one row per CDR3 protein. The table shows hundreds of thousands of distinct CDR3 sequences, with 15% to 17% occurring only once. The PBMCs studied were ones that came from about 10 ml fresh peripheral blood. This clonotype was observed at least ten times. Its antigen is unidentified. V shed 4 bases and J 0 bases; nucleotides not matched to a gene: 5. CDR3 size: 16 residues. Per germline, CDR1 DFQATT and CDR2 SNEGSKA (reference sequence).

V is TRBV20-1 and J is TRBJ1-3, with 11 bases fitting TRBD1. The receptor was isolated from a woman between 18 and 30 years old with Graves' hyperthyroidism. Sample: blood. The CDR3 sequence: CSATGQGVPSGNTIYF. In DNA, the CDR3 is TGCAGTGCTACGGGACAGGGGGTTCCCTCTGGAAACACCATATATTTT.